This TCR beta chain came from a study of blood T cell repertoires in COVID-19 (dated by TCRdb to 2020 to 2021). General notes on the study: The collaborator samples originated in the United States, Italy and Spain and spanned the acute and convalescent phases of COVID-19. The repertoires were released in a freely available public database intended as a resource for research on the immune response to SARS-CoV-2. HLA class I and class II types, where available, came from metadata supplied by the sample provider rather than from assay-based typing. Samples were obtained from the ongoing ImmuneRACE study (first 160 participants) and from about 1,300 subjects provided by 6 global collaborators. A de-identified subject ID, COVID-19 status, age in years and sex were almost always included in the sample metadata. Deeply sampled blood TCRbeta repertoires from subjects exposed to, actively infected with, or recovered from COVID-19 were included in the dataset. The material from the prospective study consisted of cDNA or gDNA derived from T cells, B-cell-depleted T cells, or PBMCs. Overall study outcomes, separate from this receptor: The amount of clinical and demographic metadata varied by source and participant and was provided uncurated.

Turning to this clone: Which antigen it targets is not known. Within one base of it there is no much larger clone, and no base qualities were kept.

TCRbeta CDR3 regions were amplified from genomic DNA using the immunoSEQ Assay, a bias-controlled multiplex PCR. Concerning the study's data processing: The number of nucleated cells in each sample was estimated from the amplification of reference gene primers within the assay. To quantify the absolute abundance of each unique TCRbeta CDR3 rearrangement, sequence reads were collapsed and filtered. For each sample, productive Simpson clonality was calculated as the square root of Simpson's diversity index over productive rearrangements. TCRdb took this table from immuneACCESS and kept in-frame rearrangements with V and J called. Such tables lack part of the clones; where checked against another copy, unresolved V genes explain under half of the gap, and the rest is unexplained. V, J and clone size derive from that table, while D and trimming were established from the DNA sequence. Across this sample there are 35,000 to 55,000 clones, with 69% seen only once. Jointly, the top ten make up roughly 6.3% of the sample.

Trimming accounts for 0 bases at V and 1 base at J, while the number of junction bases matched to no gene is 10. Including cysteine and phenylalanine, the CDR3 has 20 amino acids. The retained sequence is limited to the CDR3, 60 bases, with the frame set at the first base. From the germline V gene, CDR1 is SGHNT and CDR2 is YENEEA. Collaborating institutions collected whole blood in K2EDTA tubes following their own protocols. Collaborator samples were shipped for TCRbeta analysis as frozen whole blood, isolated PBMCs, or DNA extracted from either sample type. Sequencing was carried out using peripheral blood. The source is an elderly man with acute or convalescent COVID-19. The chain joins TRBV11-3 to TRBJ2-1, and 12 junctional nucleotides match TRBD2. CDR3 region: CASSLEFGLAGMTSYNEQFF. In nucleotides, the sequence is TGTGCCAGCAGCTTAGAGTTTGGACTAGCGGGAATGACGTCCTACAATGAGCAGTTCTTC.